The TCR beta chain under discussion was sequenced for a study of blood T cell repertoires in COVID-19. Study details: The United States, Italy and Spain supplied acute and convalescent COVID-19 samples.

Germline loops: CDR1 MNHNY, CDR2 SVGAGI (reference sequence). CDR3 length: 16 residues. V gave up 7 bases and J gave up 5 bases; unmatched junction bases: 12. Generated by immunoSEQ multiplex PCR, the TCRdb table keeps only in-frame clones and is missing some. The data contain a few hundred thousand clones, around 84% of them singletons. This clone was recorded once. The rearrangement uses TRBV6-6 and TRBJ1-4; TRBD1 agrees at 8 bases. This receptor was taken from a human donor in a cohort sampled during active COVID-19. Material for sequencing was peripheral blood. CDR3 in DNA: TGTGCCAGCACTAGGGGACAGGCCACTTGGAATGAAAAACTGTTTTTT. It specifies CASTRGQATWNEKLFF.